Below, 14 T cell receptor beta chains from the same sample are listed, as sequenced in a study of cytomegalovirus exposure and HLA in healthy donors. Both 60 Vbeta primers and 13 Jbeta primers went into the PCR. Sequenced by immunoSEQ multiplex PCR; TCRdb stores in-frame clones only, minus some. Of about 240,000 clones in the sample, roughly 82% were seen once. Sequenced: PBMCs. The receptors were sampled from a woman aged 40 to 49 in good health and CMV-seropositive.

This chain joins TRBV7-3 and TRBJ2-7; D ambiguous. Germline CDR1 reads SGHTA; CDR2 reads FQGTGA. Deletions cut 0 bases from V and 0 bases from J, with 12 bases between. CDR3 length: 16 residues. This CDR3 reads CASSLTLARSSYEQYF. In DNA, the CDR3 is TGTGCCAGCAGCTTAACCCTCGCCCGCAGCTCCTACGAGCAGTACTTC.

The V gene is TRBV2, the J gene TRBJ2-1, with 12 bases lining up with TRBD2. V shed 7 bases, J shed 5 bases, and the junction held 6 bases outside the gene matches. Per germline, CDR1 SNHLY and CDR2 FYNNEI. The CDR3 loop spans 15 amino acids. The CDR3 DNA sequence: TGTGCCAGCACCATGACTAGCGGGGGAAACAATGAGCAGTTCTTC. Translating gives CASTMTSGGNNEQFF.

The genes are TRBV7-6 and TRBJ2-1; 8 positions match TRBD2. In germline, CDR1 is SGHVS, CDR2 FNYEAQ. V was pared by 2 bases and J by 5 bases, with 8 bases of the junction left unmatched. CDR3 length: 16 residues. CDR3 nucleotide sequence: TGTGCCAGCAGCTTATGGGATAGCGGGGCCCACAATGAGCAGTTCTTC. Translated, it gives CASSLWDSGAHNEQFF.

The V call is TRBV6-5, the J call TRBJ2-5, with 8 bases fitting TRBD1. Near its end, the DNA agrees better with TRBJ2-7, so the J call may be wrong. This CDR3 region has 14 residues. CDR1 MNHEY and CDR2 SVGAGI come from the germline V gene. The chain's CDR3 is CASSKRQGIYEQYF. CDR3 in DNA: TGTGCCAGCAGTAAGCGACAGGGGATCTACGAGCAGTACTTC.

V gene TRBV19 combines with J gene TRBJ1-1, with 9 bases matching TRBD1. The J segment lost 7 bases and the V segment lost 2 bases, leaving 5 bases of the junction unmatched. Germline-derived CDR1 and CDR2 are LNHDA and SQIVND (reference sequence). The CDR3 totals 14 residues. The CDR3 sequence is CASSIRTGENEAFF. In DNA form, the CDR3 reads TGTGCCAGTAGTATACGGACAGGGGAAAATGAAGCTTTCTTT.

This clone was observed a few times. This rearrangement joins TRBV6-6 to TRBJ2-1, with D possibly TRBD2 on 6 matching bases. V gave up 0 bases and J gave up 5 bases, with 11 bases separating them. Germline V lookup: CDR1 MNHNY, CDR2 SVGAGI (reference sequence). The CDR3 covers 15 residues. In DNA, the CDR3 is TGTGCCAGCAGTTACTCGCGGGGCCCGAACAATGAGCAGTTCTTC. Encoded protein: CASSYSRGPNNEQFF.

The chain carries TRBV6-6 and TRBJ2-5; the match to TRBD2 covers 9 bases. There are 15 residues in the CDR3. V was clipped by 1 base and J by 5 bases; unmatched bases: 5. CDR1 and CDR2 (germline): MNHNY, SVGAGI (reference sequence). This CDR3 reads CASSYYRAGGETQYF. The CDR3 DNA reads as TGTGCCAGCAGTTACTATCGGGCGGGGGGGGAGACCCAGTACTTC.

This clone was recorded only once. The rearrangement links TRBV7-9 to TRBJ1-2, with TRBD1 as a possible D gene (5 bases). The CDR3 is 13 amino acids. Germline V CDR1 and CDR2: SEHNR, FQNEAQ (reference sequence). Trimming shortened V by 5 bases and J by 8 bases, and 15 bases separated the two germline ends. CDR3 in amino acids: CASSETDGQGYTF. CDR3 bases: TGTGCCAGCAGCGAGACAGATGGGCAAGGCTACACCTTC.

This clone has only a few counts. The chain joins TRBV6-1 to TRBJ1-1; unclear D gene. With 2 bases removed from V and 4 bases from J, the gap between germline ends came to 11 bases. The CDR3 runs to 14 residues. From germline, CDR1 is MNHNS and CDR2 SASEGT. The CDR3 is CASSETRGSTEAFF. Written as DNA, the CDR3 is TGTGCCAGCAGTGAAACACGAGGGAGCACTGAAGCTTTCTTT.

This clone has ten or more counts. The chain joins TRBV10-3 to TRBJ2-3, with D maybe TRBD1 (5 bases). V lost 2 bases, J lost 0 bases, and 6 bases lay in between. Germline CDR1 and CDR2: ENHRY and SYGVKD. The CDR3 extends over 14 amino acids. In DNA, the CDR3 is TGTGCCATCAGTGAGCCAGGGAGCACAGATACGCAGTATTTT. Protein: CAISEPGSTDTQYF.

The V call is TRBV10-3, the J call TRBJ1-4; D ambiguous. CDR1 ENHRY and CDR2 SYGVKD come from the germline V gene. The V and J ends lost 2 bases and 5 bases respectively, with 9 bases between them. CDR3 length: 14 residues. CDR3 loop: CAISERAENEKLFF. The CDR3, as DNA: TGTGCCATCAGTGAGAGAGCCGAAAATGAAAAACTGTTTTTT.

This rearrangement joins TRBV9 to TRBJ2-5, with D perhaps matching TRBD2 (5 bases). The CDR3 consists of 14 residues. Germline V gene data show CDR1 as SGDLS and CDR2 as YYNGEE. V was cut by 0 bases and J by 0 bases, with 6 bases left in between. As DNA, the CDR3 is TGTGCCAGCAGCGTAGGCGGGTACCAAGAGACCCAGTACTTC. It yields the protein CASSVGGYQETQYF. The full variable domain, rest sourced from reference TRBV9 and TRBJ2-5, is DSGVTQTPKHLITATGQRVTLRCSPRSGDLSVYWYQQSLDQGLQFLIQYYNGEERAKGNILERFSAQQFPDLHSELNLSSLELGDSALYFCASSVGGYQETQYFGPGTRLLVL.

The chain links TRBV5-1 to TRBJ2-3; TRBD2 aligns across 8 bases. The ends lost 5 bases at V and 5 bases at J; junction bases unmatched: 7. The CDR3 totals 14 residues. The germline gives CDR1 SGHRS, CDR2 YFSETQ. CDR3 bases: TGCGCCAGCAGGAGGAGCGGGGGTGGAGATACGCAGTATTTT. Its protein is CASRRSGGGDTQYF.

DNA for the CDR3: TGTGCCATGGGGGACTCCAACTATGAGCAGTTCTTC. It translates to CAMGDSNYEQFF. The chain joins TRBV10-3 to TRBJ2-1, with TRBD2 as a possible D gene (6 bases). Trimming pared 9 bases from V and 8 bases from J, leaving 14 bases between. CDR3 length: 12 amino acids. Germline CDR1 reads ENHRY; CDR2 reads SYGVKD.